This note documents a single T cell receptor (beta chain) sequence. Its antigen is currently not known. No much larger clonotype is one base removed from it; base qualities were not supplied. TCRbeta CDR3 regions were amplified from genomic DNA using the immunoSEQ Assay, a bias-controlled multiplex PCR. In the authors' own workflow: The number of nucleated cells in each sample was estimated from the amplification of reference gene primers within the assay. To quantify the absolute abundance of each unique TCRbeta CDR3 rearrangement, sequence reads were collapsed and filtered. For each sample, productive Simpson clonality was calculated as the square root of Simpson's diversity index over productive rearrangements. TCRdb stores this immuneACCESS table with in-frame sequences only. Part of the clones is absent; in the studies checked, under half of the shortfall reflects unresolved V genes, and no reason is known for the rest. V, J and clone size reflect that table, while D and trimming were determined from the DNA. The sample has about 40,000 clones on record, 60% to 85% of them singletons. The ten most abundant clones make up 30% to 35% of the sample.

The CDR3 numbers 14 residues from cysteine through phenylalanine. The retained sequence is limited to the CDR3, 42 bases, with the frame set at the first base. CDR1 LGHDT and CDR2 YNNKEL are derived from the germline V gene (reference sequence). Trimmed from V: 3 bases; trimmed from J: 5 bases; junction bases lacking a gene match: 3. Whole blood was collected in K2EDTA tubes by collaborating institutions according to the institutions' own protocols. Collaborator samples were shipped for TCRbeta analysis as frozen whole blood, isolated PBMCs, or DNA extracted from either sample type. This sample is part of a study of blood T cell repertoires in COVID-19 (dated by TCRdb to the early 2020s). Regarding the research as a whole: Collaborator samples came from the United States, Italy and Spain and covered acute and convalescent phases of COVID-19. The prospective study material was composed of cDNA or gDNA derived from T cells, B-cell-depleted T cells, or PBMCs. The dataset comprised deeply sampled blood TCRbeta repertoires from subjects exposed to, actively infected with, or recovered from COVID-19. The repertoires were made available in a free public database intended to serve as a resource for research on the immune response to SARS-CoV-2. The samples were drawn from the first 160 participants of the ongoing ImmuneRACE study and from over a thousand subjects provided by 6 global collaborators. Nearly every sample came with metadata listing a de-identified subject ID, COVID-19 status, age in years and sex. HLA class I and class II types, where available, came from metadata supplied by the sample provider rather than from assay-based typing. The research as a whole found: The amount of clinical and demographic metadata varied by source and participant and was provided uncurated.

The V and J segments used are TRBV3-1 (or the pseudogene TRBV3-2) and TRBJ1-5; TRBD1 lines up with 8 middle nucleotides. The clonotype comes from a woman of 80 years or more with acute or convalescent COVID-19. The material sequenced was peripheral blood. This receptor has the CDR3 CASSQGQDYQPQHF. The DNA reads as follows: TGTGCCAGCAGCCAGGGACAGGATTATCAGCCCCAGCATTTT.